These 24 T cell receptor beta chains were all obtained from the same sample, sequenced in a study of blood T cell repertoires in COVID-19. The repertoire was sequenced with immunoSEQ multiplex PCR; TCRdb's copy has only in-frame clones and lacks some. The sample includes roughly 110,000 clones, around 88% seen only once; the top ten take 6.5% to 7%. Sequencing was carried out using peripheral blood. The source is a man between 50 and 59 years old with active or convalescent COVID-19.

The CDR3, as DNA: TGCGCCAGCAGCTTGATAGGACAGGCGGATACGCAGTATTTT. Translation gives CASSLIGQADTQYF. The chain links TRBV5-1 to TRBJ2-3; 7 bases align to TRBD1. Looked up from germline, CDR1 is SGHRS and CDR2 is YFSETQ. V trimming: 1 base; J trimming: 6 bases; junction bases outside the gene matches: 5. The CDR3 extends over 14 amino acids.

The CDR3: CASSIGQNNEKLFF. The CDR3, as DNA: TGTGCCAGTAGTATCGGACAGAATAATGAAAAACTGTTTTTT. V is TRBV19 and J is TRBJ1-4; weak D call: TRBD1 (6 bases). The CDR3 is 14 residues long. Germline CDR1 is LNHDA and CDR2 is SQIVND (reference sequence). V shed 3 bases and J shed 4 bases, with 9 bases lying between them.

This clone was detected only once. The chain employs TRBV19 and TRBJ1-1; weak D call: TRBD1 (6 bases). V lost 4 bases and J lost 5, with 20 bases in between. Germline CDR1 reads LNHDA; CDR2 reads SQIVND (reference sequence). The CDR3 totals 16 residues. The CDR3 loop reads CASSTPSGGPETEAFF. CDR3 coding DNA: TGTGCCAGTAGTACCCCATCGGGGGGGCCAGAGACTGAAGCTTTCTTT. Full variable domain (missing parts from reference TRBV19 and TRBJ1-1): DGGITQSPKYLFRKEGQNVTLSCEQNLNHDAMYWYRQDPGQGLRLIYYSQIVNDFQKGDIAEGYSVSREKKESFPLTVTSAQKNPTAFYLCASSTPSGGPETEAFFGQGTRLTVV.

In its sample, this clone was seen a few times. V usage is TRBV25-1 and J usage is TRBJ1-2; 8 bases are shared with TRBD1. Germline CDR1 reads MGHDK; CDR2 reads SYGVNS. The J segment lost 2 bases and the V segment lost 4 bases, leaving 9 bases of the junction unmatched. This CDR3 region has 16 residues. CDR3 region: CASSGGTGLTNYGYTF. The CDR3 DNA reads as TGTGCCAGCAGTGGAGGGACAGGCTTGACCAACTATGGCTACACCTTC.

This chain's CDR3 is CAILRSSDNEKLFF. The CDR3 nucleotides read TGTGCCATCCTTAGGAGTTCGGATAATGAAAAACTGTTTTTT. The chain links TRBV7-9 to TRBJ1-4; D ambiguous. Trimming stripped 10 bases from V and 4 bases from J, with 16 bases between. The CDR3 is made up of 14 amino acids. Germline assignment: CDR1 SEHNR and CDR2 FQNEAQ (reference sequence).

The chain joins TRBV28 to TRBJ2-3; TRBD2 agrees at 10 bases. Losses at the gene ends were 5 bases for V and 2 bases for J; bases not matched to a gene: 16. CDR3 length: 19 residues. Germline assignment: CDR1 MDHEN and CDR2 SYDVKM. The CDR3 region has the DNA TGTGCCAGCAGTCTCCCTTGGGGAGCGGGAGGGCCGGTCACAGATACGCAGTATTTT. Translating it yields CASSLPWGAGGPVTDTQYF.

CDR3 DNA: TGTGCCTGGAGAGGCGGGACCTTACTTGTCGACTATGGCTACACCTTC. This codes for CAWRGGTLLVDYGYTF. The chain joins TRBV30 to TRBJ1-2, with a possible D match to TRBD1 (5 bases). V lost 3 bases and J 3 bases, leaving 20 bases between the germline ends. Germline assignment: CDR1 GTSNPN and CDR2 SVGIG (reference sequence). This CDR3 has 16 amino acids.

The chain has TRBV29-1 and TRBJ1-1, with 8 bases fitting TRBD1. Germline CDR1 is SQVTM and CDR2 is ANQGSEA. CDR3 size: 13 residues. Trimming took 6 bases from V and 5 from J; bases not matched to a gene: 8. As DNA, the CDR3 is TGCAGCGTCACACAGGGGGATGGGACTGAAGCTTTCTTT. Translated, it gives CSVTQGDGTEAFF.

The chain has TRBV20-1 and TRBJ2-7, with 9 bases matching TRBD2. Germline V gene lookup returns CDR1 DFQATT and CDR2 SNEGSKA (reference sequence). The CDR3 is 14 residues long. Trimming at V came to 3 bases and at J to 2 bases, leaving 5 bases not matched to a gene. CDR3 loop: CSASTGGRAYEQYF. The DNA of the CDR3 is TGCAGTGCTAGTACCGGCGGGAGGGCCTACGAGCAGTACTTC.

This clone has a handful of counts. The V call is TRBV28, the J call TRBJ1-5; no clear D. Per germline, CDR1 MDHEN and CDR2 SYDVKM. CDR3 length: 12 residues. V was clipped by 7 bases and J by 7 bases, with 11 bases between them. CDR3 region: CASTDSVQPQHF. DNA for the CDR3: TGTGCCAGCACCGACTCGGTCCAGCCCCAGCATTTT.

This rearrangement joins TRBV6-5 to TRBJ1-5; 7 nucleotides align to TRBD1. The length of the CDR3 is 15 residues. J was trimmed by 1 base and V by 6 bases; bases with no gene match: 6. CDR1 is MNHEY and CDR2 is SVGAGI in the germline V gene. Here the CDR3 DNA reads TGTGCCAGCAGCTCTGACAGGGACAGCAATCAGCCCCAGCATTTT. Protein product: CASSSDRDSNQPQHF.

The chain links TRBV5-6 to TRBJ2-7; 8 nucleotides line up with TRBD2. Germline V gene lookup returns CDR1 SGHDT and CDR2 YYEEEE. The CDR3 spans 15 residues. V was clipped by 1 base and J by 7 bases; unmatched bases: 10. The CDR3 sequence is CASSLTSGSIGEQYF. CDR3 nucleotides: TGTGCCAGCAGCTTGACCAGCGGGAGTATAGGGGAGCAGTACTTC.

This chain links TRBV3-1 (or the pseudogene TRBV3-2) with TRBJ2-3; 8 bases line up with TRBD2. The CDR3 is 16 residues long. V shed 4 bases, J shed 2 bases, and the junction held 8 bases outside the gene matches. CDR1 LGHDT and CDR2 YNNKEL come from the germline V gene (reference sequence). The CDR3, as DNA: TGTGCCAGCAGCCCAGCGGGAGACCTCTTCACAGATACGCAGTATTTT. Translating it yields CASSPAGDLFTDTQYF.

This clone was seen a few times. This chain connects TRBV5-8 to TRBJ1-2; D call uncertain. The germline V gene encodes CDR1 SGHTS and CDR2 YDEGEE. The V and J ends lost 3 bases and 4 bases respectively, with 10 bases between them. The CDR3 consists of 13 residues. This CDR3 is CASSSYEGYGYTF. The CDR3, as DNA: TGTGCCAGCAGCTCCTACGAGGGCTATGGCTACACCTTC.

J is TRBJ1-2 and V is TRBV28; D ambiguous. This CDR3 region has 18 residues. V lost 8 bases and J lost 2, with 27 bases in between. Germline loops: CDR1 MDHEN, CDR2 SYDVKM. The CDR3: CASGSKNTRLPLNYGYTF. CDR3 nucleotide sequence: TGTGCCAGCGGTTCGAAGAATACTAGGTTGCCCCTAAACTATGGCTACACCTTC.

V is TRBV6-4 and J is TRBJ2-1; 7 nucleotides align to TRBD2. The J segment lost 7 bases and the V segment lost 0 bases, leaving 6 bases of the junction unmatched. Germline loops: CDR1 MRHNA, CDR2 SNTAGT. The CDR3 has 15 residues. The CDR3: CASSDSGEGGNEQFF. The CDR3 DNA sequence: TGTGCCAGCAGTGACTCGGGGGAGGGCGGTAATGAGCAGTTCTTC.

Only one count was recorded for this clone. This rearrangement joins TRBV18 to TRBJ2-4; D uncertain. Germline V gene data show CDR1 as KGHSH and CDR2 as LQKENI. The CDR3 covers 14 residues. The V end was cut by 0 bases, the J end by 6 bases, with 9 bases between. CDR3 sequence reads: CASSPPSHRNIQYF. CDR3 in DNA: TGTGCCAGCTCACCACCGAGCCACCGAAACATTCAGTACTTC.

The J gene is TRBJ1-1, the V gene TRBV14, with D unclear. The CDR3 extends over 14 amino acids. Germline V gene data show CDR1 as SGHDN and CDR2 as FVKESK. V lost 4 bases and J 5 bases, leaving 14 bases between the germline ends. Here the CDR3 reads CASSLGLVRTEAFF. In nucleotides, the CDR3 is TGTGCCAGCAGCCTTGGACTGGTGAGGACTGAAGCTTTCTTT. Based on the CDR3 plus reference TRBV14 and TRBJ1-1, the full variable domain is EAGVTQFPSHSVIEKGQTVTLRCDPISGHDNLYWYRRVMGKEIKFLLHFVKESKQDESGMPNNRFLAERTGGTYSTLKVQPAELEDSGVYFCASSLGLVRTEAFFGQGTRLTVV.

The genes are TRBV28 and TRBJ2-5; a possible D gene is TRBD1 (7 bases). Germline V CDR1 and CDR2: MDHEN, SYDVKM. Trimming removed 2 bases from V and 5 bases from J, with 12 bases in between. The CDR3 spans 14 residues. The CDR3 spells CASSLPSGGETQYF. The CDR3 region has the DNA TGTGCCAGCAGTTTACCCTCAGGGGGGGAGACCCAGTACTTC.

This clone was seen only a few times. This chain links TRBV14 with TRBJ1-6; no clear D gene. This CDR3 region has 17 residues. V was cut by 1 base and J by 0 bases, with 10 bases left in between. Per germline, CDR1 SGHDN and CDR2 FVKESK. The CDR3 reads CASSQVWRSSYNSPLHF. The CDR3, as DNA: TGTGCCAGCAGCCAAGTATGGAGGAGCTCCTATAATTCACCCCTCCACTTT.

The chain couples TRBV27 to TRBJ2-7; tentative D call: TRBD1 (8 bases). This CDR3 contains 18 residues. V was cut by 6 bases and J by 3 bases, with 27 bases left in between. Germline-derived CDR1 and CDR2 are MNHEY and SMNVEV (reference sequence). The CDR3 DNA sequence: TGTGCCAGCAGGGTCAGGGGGCGCTTGTGGGAGGGCGACTACGAGCAGTACTTC. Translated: CASRVRGRLWEGDYEQYF.

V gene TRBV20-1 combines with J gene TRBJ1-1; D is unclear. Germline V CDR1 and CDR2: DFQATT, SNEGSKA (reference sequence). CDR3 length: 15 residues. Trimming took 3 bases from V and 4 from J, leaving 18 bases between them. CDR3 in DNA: TGCAGTGCTAGTTCCGGGGTTTATCGGGGCACTGAAGCTTTCTTT. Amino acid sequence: CSASSGVYRGTEAFF.

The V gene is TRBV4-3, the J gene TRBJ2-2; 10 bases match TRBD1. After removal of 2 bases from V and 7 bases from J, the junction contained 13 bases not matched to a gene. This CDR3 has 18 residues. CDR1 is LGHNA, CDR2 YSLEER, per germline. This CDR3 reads CASSQNLPGTGVGGELFF. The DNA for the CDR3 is TGCGCCAGCAGCCAAAACCTGCCCGGGACAGGGGTGGGCGGGGAGCTGTTTTTT.

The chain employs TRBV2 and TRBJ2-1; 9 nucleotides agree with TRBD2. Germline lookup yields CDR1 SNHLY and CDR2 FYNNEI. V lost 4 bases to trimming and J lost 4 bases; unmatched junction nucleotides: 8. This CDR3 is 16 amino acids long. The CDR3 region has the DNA TGTGCCAGCAGTGCCACTAGCGGGTTCCTATACAATGAGCAGTTCTTC. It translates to CASSATSGFLYNEQFF.